This TCR beta chain was documented in a study of T-cell reconstitution after alpha-beta-depleted transplantation in children. This CDR3 has 14 residues. Trimming stripped 6 bases from V and 2 bases from J, with 13 bases between. Molecular barcoding with unique molecular identifiers was used for the TCRbeta library. TCRdb itself ran the PCR reads through MiXCR, one entry per CDR3 protein. The table shows approximately 520,000 distinct CDR3 sequences, with around a third occurring only once. The sequenced sample was PBMCs from the stem cell graft donor, obtained from the stem cell graft. This TCR came from a human donor who donated a stem cell graft to a child with aplastic anemia. The chain carries TRBV12-3 or TRBV12-4 and TRBJ2-5, with D perhaps matching TRBD2 (6 bases). The CDR3 region is CASRPGLAQETQYF. CDR3 in DNA: TGTGCCAGCAGACCGGGACTCGCTCAAGAGACCCAGTACTTC.